The following is a T cell receptor (beta chain) sequence with its context. The data stem from a study of blood T cell repertoires in COVID-19. Turning to the study itself: The United States, Italy and Spain provided the acute and convalescent COVID-19 samples. T cells, B-cell-depleted T cells, or PBMCs provided the cDNA or gDNA that served as material.

The CDR3 has 14 amino acids. Germline CDR1 MDHEN, CDR2 SYDVKM. Between the trimmed V and J ends, which lost 6 bases and 3 bases, there was a span of 14 bases. Source study methods: Using reference gene primer amplification, nucleated cell counts were estimated. The table came from immunoSEQ multiplex PCR; TCRdb's copy has only in-frame clones and leaves some out. The V and J calls and clone size come from that table; D and trimming were worked out from the DNA. The sample lists about 120,000 clones, about 89% seen once, with 19% in the top ten. This TCR was sampled from a human donor with acute or convalescent COVID-19. The donor label of this sample is uncertain. V usage is TRBV28 and J usage is TRBJ1-2; D uncertain. The source material was peripheral blood. The CDR3 sequence: CASSRTLGDYGYTF. The CDR3 DNA reads TGTGCCAGCAGCAGAACCCTTGGAGACTATGGCTACACCTTC.